This T cell receptor (beta chain) was sequenced during a study of T cells in Graves' hyperthyroidism and ophthalmopathy. CDR3 length: 16 residues. Trimming stripped 0 bases from V and 7 bases from J, with 16 bases between. CDR1 SGHDT and CDR2 YYEEEE come from the germline V gene. This clonotype was found a few times. Amplified regions were TCR beta CDR3 sequences from RNA transcripts. TCR CDR3 underwent first-round RT-PCR with the HTBI primer set. Using its own MiXCR run on the multiplex PCR reads, TCRdb lists one record per CDR3 protein. The table includes 500,000 to 650,000 distinct CDR3 sequences, 13% to 15% detected once.

The sequence was collected from a woman in her 50s with Graves' ophthalmopathy. The specimen sequenced was blood. The chain joins TRBV5-6 to TRBJ2-2; possible D gene TRBD1, 6 bases. The CDR3 reads CASSLVETGFGGELFF. CDR3 bases: TGTGCCAGCAGCTTGGTAGAAACAGGGTTTGGCGGGGAGCTGTTTTTT.